Listed here are 5 T cell receptor beta chains from one sample, sequenced in a study of T-cell reconstitution after alpha-beta-depleted transplantation in children. The authors prepared the TCRbeta library with unique molecular identifiers. Using its own MiXCR run on the PCR reads, TCRdb lists one record per CDR3 protein. Of 450,000 to 600,000 distinct CDR3 sequences detected, about 17% appear once; the ten largest clones hold about 3.1%. The specimen was PBMCs from the stem cell graft donor, collected from the stem cell graft. These receptors were taken from a human donor who donated a stem cell graft to a child with acute lymphoblastic leukemia.

The V and J genes are TRBV27 and TRBJ2-2; 9 bases are a match to TRBD2. Germline values: CDR1 MNHEY, CDR2 SMNVEV (reference sequence). This CDR3 is built from 19 residues. The trim removed 7 bases at V and 0 bases at J, leaving 15 bases unmatched. Here the CDR3 reads CASTSLSPTSGANTGELFF. The CDR3 DNA reads as TGTGCCAGCACTTCCCTCTCCCCGACTAGCGGCGCGAACACCGGGGAGCTGTTTTTT.

The chain carries TRBV10-3 and TRBJ2-7; TRBD1 agrees at 8 bases. V trimming: 3 bases; J trimming: 5 bases; junction bases outside the gene matches: 6. This CDR3 comprises 14 residues. Germline CDR1 ENHRY, CDR2 SYGVKD. The CDR3 protein is CAISDEDRAHEQYF. CDR3 nucleotide sequence: TGTGCCATCAGTGATGAGGACAGGGCCCACGAGCAGTACTTC.

This chain links TRBV20-1 with TRBJ1-2, with 9 nucleotides matching TRBD1. Trimming removed 6 bases from V and 2 bases from J; junction bases left unmatched: 10. Germline V CDR1 and CDR2: DFQATT, SNEGSKA (reference sequence). This CDR3 is 15 amino acids long. CDR3 residues: CSASPPGQGNYGYTF. In DNA form, the CDR3 reads TGCAGTGCGAGCCCTCCGGGACAGGGAAACTATGGCTACACCTTC.

The table lists this clonotype with a few counts. V and J are TRBV12-3 or TRBV12-4 and TRBJ1-5; D gene ambiguous. Trimming shortened V by 5 bases and J by 0 bases, and 14 bases separated the two germline ends. This CDR3 is 16 amino acids long. This chain's CDR3 is CASSNLYTDSNQPQHF. Written as DNA, the CDR3 is TGTGCCAGCAGTAACTTATACACCGATAGCAATCAGCCCCAGCATTTT.

The table lists this clonotype with a few counts. This rearrangement joins TRBV27 to TRBJ2-1, with TRBD2 matching over 8 bases. Germline CDR1 reads MNHEY; CDR2 reads SMNVEV (reference sequence). With 6 bases clipped from V and 7 bases from J, the junction kept 14 bases outside the gene matches. CDR3 length: 16 residues. CDR3 region: CASSGDPAGVRNEQFF. The CDR3 bases are TGTGCCAGCAGCGGAGATCCAGCGGGAGTTAGGAATGAGCAGTTCTTC.